These 31 T cell receptor beta chains came from one sample sequenced in a study of identical twins. TCRdb passed the 5' RACE reads through MiXCR, listing each CDR3 protein once. This sample has about 200,000 distinct CDR3 sequences, with about 11% found just once. Sequenced material: memory T cells sorted from blood. The receptors were gathered from a man in his fifties or sixties in good health.

The chain is built from TRBV20-1 and TRBJ1-5, with 9 bases fitting TRBD1. The CDR3 contains 14 residues. V trimming: 6 bases; J trimming: 6 bases; junction bases outside the gene matches: 9. Per the germline V gene, CDR1 is DFQATT and CDR2 is SNEGSKA (reference sequence). CDR3 DNA sequence: TGCAGTGCGGGGGGACAGGGCCAGGGTCAGCCCCAGCATTTT. The encoded protein is CSAGGQGQGQPQHF.

This clonotype came up many times. This sequence joins TRBV15 and TRBJ2-1, with 7 bases matching TRBD2. V dropped 3 bases and J dropped 4; count of bases not matched to a gene: 18. The CDR3 sequence is 19 residues long. Germline V CDR1 and CDR2: LNHNV, YYDKDF (reference sequence). The CDR3 spells CATSSLGPSGGLGYNEQFF. As DNA, the CDR3 is TGTGCCACCAGCAGCCTGGGGCCATCCGGGGGGTTAGGGTACAATGAGCAGTTCTTC.

The V and J genes are TRBV20-1 and TRBJ2-5; possibly TRBD2 for D (5 bases). Trimming shortened V by 2 bases and J by 1 base, and 11 bases separated the two germline ends. The CDR3 sequence is 14 residues long. Germline V gives CDR1 DFQATT, CDR2 SNEGSKA (reference sequence). Written as DNA, the CDR3 is TGCAGTGCTAGACCAATCGGGGTCCAAGAGACCCAGTACTTC. Translated, it gives CSARPIGVQETQYF.

At least ten counts were recorded for this clonotype. J is TRBJ1-6 and V is TRBV27; a weak D match, TRBD1 (5 bases). This CDR3 region has 15 residues. CDR1 and CDR2 (germline): MNHEY, SMNVEV (reference sequence). The V gene lost 5 bases and the J gene lost 9 bases, with 17 bases spanning the gap. The CDR3 bases are TGTGCCAGCAGTCCGCAGGGCAGGAGGAGTTCACCCCTCCACTTT. It codes for CASSPQGRRSSPLHF.

There are a few counts of this clonotype. For the CDR3, the DNA is TGCAGTGCAATCGGGACTAGCCTCTACGAGCAGTACTTC. Its protein is CSAIGTSLYEQYF. The chain couples TRBV20-1 to TRBJ2-7; 9 nucleotides agree with TRBD2. From germline, CDR1 is DFQATT and CDR2 SNEGSKA (reference sequence). CDR3 length: 13 amino acids. V lost 6 bases to trimming and J lost 3 bases; unmatched junction nucleotides: 6.

This clonotype was counted many times. The chain is built from TRBV11-2 and TRBJ2-1, with 10 bases identical to TRBD2. Unmatched junction bases numbered 15, after V lost 3 bases and J lost 1 base. This CDR3 contains 20 residues. Germline CDR1 is SGHAT and CDR2 is FQNNGV. Written as DNA, the CDR3 is TGTGCCAGCAGCTTCAGTCTAGCGGGAGCTCCGACGAGTTCCTACAATGAGCAGTTCTTC. The encoded protein is CASSFSLAGAPTSSYNEQFF.

This rearrangement joins TRBV5-1 to TRBJ2-5; no clear D gene. V lost 4 bases to trimming and J lost 2 bases, with 12 bases between them. CDR1 is SGHRS and CDR2 is YFSETQ in the germline V gene. The CDR3 runs 14 residues. CDR3 sequence reads: CASSPGTSQETQYF. The CDR3 DNA sequence: TGCGCCAGCAGCCCTGGTACCTCGCAAGAGACCCAGTACTTC.

A few counts support this clonotype. The V and J genes are TRBV6-2 or TRBV6-3 and TRBJ2-6, with TRBD1 as a possible D gene (7 bases). CDR3 length equals 20 residues. With 0 bases removed from V and 3 bases from J, the gap between germline ends came to 21 bases. The germline gives CDR1 MNHEY, CDR2 SVGEGT. CDR3 in amino acids: CASSYSRDRLGSRGANVLTF. CDR3 sequence (DNA): TGTGCCAGCAGTTACTCGAGGGACAGACTAGGATCGCGTGGGGCCAACGTCCTGACTTTC.

In DNA form, the CDR3 reads TGCAGTGCTAGAGTAATTAATGGGGTTAATCAGCCCCAGCATTTT. It specifies CSARVINGVNQPQHF. The chain recombines TRBV20-1 with TRBJ1-5, with unresolved D. This CDR3 region has 15 residues. V dropped 1 base and J dropped 4 bases, with 14 bases sitting between them. CDR1 and CDR2 from the germline V gene are DFQATT and SNEGSKA (reference sequence).

This clonotype was counted many times. The V gene is TRBV5-1, the J gene TRBJ2-3, with D possibly TRBD2 on 5 matching bases. The germline CDR1 and CDR2 sequences are SGHRS and YFSETQ. The ends were cut back, 2 bases at V and 6 bases at J, with 10 bases in the middle. The CDR3 is 13 residues long. CDR3 in amino acids: CASSFGVADTQYF. The CDR3, as DNA: TGCGCCAGCAGCTTTGGGGTAGCGGATACGCAGTATTTT.

This clonotype showed up just a few times. V usage is TRBV11-2 and J usage is TRBJ2-3; D ambiguous. Germline loops: CDR1 SGHAT, CDR2 FQNNGV. Trimming shortened V by 0 bases and J by 2 bases, and 3 bases separated the two germline ends. The length of the CDR3 is 13 residues. The CDR3 here is CASSLENTDTQYF. CDR3 in DNA: TGTGCCAGCAGCTTAGAGAACACAGATACGCAGTATTTT. The whole variable domain, filled in from reference TRBV11-2 and TRBJ2-3, reads EAGVAQSPRYKIIEKRQSVAFWCNPISGHATLYWYQQILGQGPKLLIQFQNNGVVDDSQLPKDRFSAERLKGVDSTLKIQPAKLEDSAVYLCASSLENTDTQYFGPGTRLTVL.

This clonotype was picked up a small number of times. The V call is TRBV18, the J call TRBJ1-3, with TRBD1 as a possible D gene (6 bases). The CDR3 spans 20 residues. V shed 2 bases and J shed 0 bases, with 23 bases lying between them. Germline assignment: CDR1 KGHSH and CDR2 LQKENI. The CDR3 region has the DNA TGTGCCAGCTCACCAGGGACACAGGATTTAGTCCGGCGCTCTGGAAACACCATATATTTT. Translating gives CASSPGTQDLVRRSGNTIYF.

This clonotype appeared a few times. The chain carries TRBV12-3 or TRBV12-4 and TRBJ2-1; TRBD2 matches at 8 bases. The CDR3 has 15 amino acids. The V segment lost 7 bases and the J segment 3 bases; nucleotides outside the gene matches: 8. The CDR3 reads CASNPAGVHYNEQFF. CDR3 nucleotides: TGTGCCAGCAACCCAGCGGGAGTGCACTACAATGAGCAGTTCTTC.

Comment on this clonotype: One base away lies a much larger clone, so this may be a sequencing read error. DNA for the CDR3: TGTGCCAGCAGCAAATATTGGAGAAACTATGGCTCCACCTTC. Its translation: CASSKYWRNYGSTF. V gene TRBV21-1 combines with J gene TRBJ1-2. TRBV21-1 is an annotated pseudogene. This CDR3 region has 14 residues.

This clonotype was picked up a small number of times. This chain connects TRBV12-3 or TRBV12-4 to TRBJ2-2; no clear D gene. The CDR3 contains 16 residues. The V end lost 3 bases, the J end lost 5 bases, and 16 bases lay between the germline ends. CDR3 DNA sequence: TGTGCCAGCAGTTTTTTGTCATCCGGACGAACCGGGGAGCTGTTTTTT. Amino acids: CASSFLSSGRTGELFF.

The chain links TRBV5-5 to TRBJ2-1; 8 bases map to TRBD1. With 4 bases clipped from V and 10 bases from J, the junction kept 7 bases outside the gene matches. The CDR3 extends over 13 amino acids. Germline CDR1 and CDR2: SGHKS and YYEKEE (reference sequence). The CDR3 loop is CASSRQGAEEQFF. The CDR3 bases are TGTGCCAGCAGCCGCCAGGGGGCGGAGGAGCAGTTCTTC.

This clonotype was observed at least ten times. V usage is TRBV7-2 and J usage is TRBJ2-3, with TRBD2 matching over 10 bases. After removal of 1 base from V and 7 bases from J, the junction contained 8 bases not matched to a gene. This CDR3 contains 16 residues. Germline V gene lookup returns CDR1 SGHTA and CDR2 FQGNSA. CDR3 nucleotide sequence: TGTGCCAGCAGCTTAGAGAGGGCTAGCGGGGGATATACGCAGTATTTT. Its protein product is CASSLERASGGYTQYF.

This clonotype has a handful of counts. The chain employs TRBV4-2 and TRBJ2-7, with TRBD2 matching over 9 bases. The CDR3 consists of 16 residues. Germline V lookup: CDR1 LGHNA, CDR2 YNFKEQ. Trimming at V came to 0 bases and at J to 6 bases, leaving 9 bases not matched to a gene. The CDR3 coding sequence is TGTGCCAGCAGCCAAGATTCGACCCTAGCGGGGCGCGAGCAGTACTTC. Amino acids: CASSQDSTLAGREQYF.

The V call is TRBV12-1, the J call TRBJ1-2; TRBD1 is taken as the D call from the table, unchecked against the DNA. TRBV12-1 is marked as a pseudogene. This CDR3 has 15 amino acids. In DNA form, the CDR3 reads TGTGCCAGCAGCCCCCCGGGACGGGACGTTTATGGCTACACCTTC. Protein sequence: CASSPPGRDVYGYTF.

This clonotype has a handful of counts. V and J are TRBV7-2 and TRBJ2-5; the match to TRBD2 covers 7 bases. CDR3 length equals 14 residues. Germline assignment: CDR1 SGHTA and CDR2 FQGNSA. The junction had 6 bases not matched to a gene; V was cut back by 3 bases and J by 5 bases. DNA for the CDR3: TGTGCCAGCAGCTTGGCGGGGGAGAGGGAGACCCAGTACTTC. This encodes CASSLAGERETQYF.

This clonotype appeared a few times. This chain uses TRBV7-2 with TRBJ2-7; D gene unclear. CDR1 is SGHTA, CDR2 FQGNSA, per germline. V was cut by 2 bases and J by 3 bases, with 14 bases left in between. This CDR3 comprises 15 residues. The CDR3 DNA reads TGTGCCAGCAGCTTATTCTCACAGCCCAACTACGAGCAGTACTTC. Residues: CASSLFSQPNYEQYF. Looking up the rest from reference TRBV7-2 and TRBJ2-7 gives the full variable domain: GAGVSQSPSNKVTEKGKDVELRCDPISGHTALYWYRQSLGQGLEFLIYFQGNSAPDKSGLPSDRFSAERTGGSVSTLTIQRTQQEDSAVYLCASSLFSQPNYEQYFGPGTRLTVT.

This clonotype was seen a few times. V is TRBV27 and J is TRBJ2-3; weak D call: TRBD1 (5 bases). Deletions cut 6 bases from V and 1 base from J, with 17 bases between. In germline, CDR1 is MNHEY, CDR2 SMNVEV (reference sequence). The CDR3 loop spans 16 amino acids. The CDR3 reads CASSRRQGAGTDTQYF. The CDR3 coding sequence is TGTGCCAGCAGCCGGAGACAAGGGGCGGGCACAGATACGCAGTATTTT.

This clonotype came up a few times. The chain couples TRBV6-2 or TRBV6-3 to TRBJ1-1, with D hard to call. The germline V and J ends were trimmed by 4 bases and 7 bases, with 13 bases remaining between them. Germline V gene sequence: CDR1 MNHEY, CDR2 SVGEGT. The CDR3 totals 13 residues. Here the CDR3 reads CASSSPAEFEAFF. The CDR3 bases are TGTGCCAGCAGTTCCCCGGCTGAGTTTGAAGCTTTCTTT.

This clonotype came up many times. This rearrangement joins TRBV29-1 to TRBJ1-2, with 8 nucleotides matching TRBD1. Germline trimming cut 0 bases from V and 4 bases from J; bases unmatched to any gene: 4. Germline V gene data show CDR1 as SQVTM and CDR2 as ANQGSEA. The CDR3 is 14 amino acids. The CDR3 reads CSVEDWGQVYGYTF. CDR3 nucleotide sequence: TGCAGCGTTGAAGATTGGGGACAGGTCTATGGCTACACCTTC.

This clonotype showed up many times. CDR3 sequence: CSARDVVLAGVQEQYF. CDR3 sequence (DNA): TGCAGTGCTAGAGATGTCGTCCTAGCGGGAGTTCAAGAGCAGTACTTC. V is TRBV20-1 and J is TRBJ2-7; 10 bases match TRBD2. Germline V lookup: CDR1 DFQATT, CDR2 SNEGSKA (reference sequence). The ends lost 0 bases at V and 7 bases at J; junction bases unmatched: 12. CDR3 length: 16 residues.

Only a few counts were recorded for this clonotype. This chain links TRBV10-3 with TRBJ2-3, with D uncertain. Per the germline V gene, CDR1 is ENHRY and CDR2 is SYGVKD. The CDR3 has 13 amino acids. V shed 9 bases and J shed 1 base, with 11 bases lying between them. The CDR3 DNA follows: TGTGCCATTGGGAAGTCGGGCACAGATACGCAGTATTTT. As protein: CAIGKSGTDTQYF.

This CDR3 reads CASSHELAGEWSEQFF. Written as DNA, the CDR3 is TGTGCCAGCAGCCATGAACTAGCGGGAGAATGGAGTGAGCAGTTCTTC. This chain uses TRBV28 with TRBJ2-1, with 11 bases identical to TRBD2. There are 16 residues in the CDR3. The J segment lost 9 bases and the V segment lost 6 bases, leaving 13 bases of the junction unmatched. Germline lookup yields CDR1 MDHEN and CDR2 SYDVKM.

This clonotype was counted only a few times. This rearrangement joins TRBV27 to TRBJ2-7; no clear D. Germline values: CDR1 MNHEY, CDR2 SMNVEV (reference sequence). V was pared by 2 bases and J by 3 bases, with 11 bases between. The CDR3 has 14 amino acids. CDR3 protein: CASSLKGIGYEQYF. CDR3 DNA: TGTGCCAGCAGTTTAAAGGGAATCGGCTACGAGCAGTACTTC.

This clonotype has a count of ten or more. The chain is built from TRBV29-1 and TRBJ1-1, with unresolved D. Germline loops: CDR1 SQVTM, CDR2 ANQGSEA. V lost 6 bases and J 2 bases, leaving 7 bases between the germline ends. The CDR3 is 11 amino acids. The CDR3, as DNA: TGCAGCGTCGCAGATAACACTGAAGCTTTCTTT. Translation gives CSVADNTEAFF. Full variable domain (missing parts from reference TRBV29-1 and TRBJ1-1): SAVISQKPSRDICQRGTSLTIQCQVDSQVTMMFWYRQQPGQSLTLIATANQGSEATYESGFVIDKFPISRPNLTFSTLTVSNMSPEDSSIYLCSVADNTEAFFGQGTRLTVV.

This clonotype showed up many times. An end of the junction does not agree with germline; a read error may underlie this. J is TRBJ2-5 and V is TRBV7-7, with 12 bases that match TRBD2. The germline gives CDR1 SSHAT, CDR2 FNYEAQ (reference sequence). The CDR3 is 17 residues long. The CDR3 loop is CASSLGRLAGAQETQYF. CDR3 sequence (DNA): TGTGCTAGCAGCTTAGGGAGACTAGCGGGGGCCCAAGAGACCCAGTACTTC.

At least ten counts were recorded for this clonotype. CDR3 sequence (DNA): TGTGCCAGCAGCTCTAGGTCCAGAGGCTACGAGCAGTACTTC. Amino acids: CASSSRSRGYEQYF. V and J are TRBV7-2 and TRBJ2-7; no firm D call. The CDR3 is 14 residues long. With 4 bases removed from V and 3 bases from J, the gap between germline ends came to 13 bases. The germline CDR1 and CDR2 sequences are SGHTA and FQGNSA.